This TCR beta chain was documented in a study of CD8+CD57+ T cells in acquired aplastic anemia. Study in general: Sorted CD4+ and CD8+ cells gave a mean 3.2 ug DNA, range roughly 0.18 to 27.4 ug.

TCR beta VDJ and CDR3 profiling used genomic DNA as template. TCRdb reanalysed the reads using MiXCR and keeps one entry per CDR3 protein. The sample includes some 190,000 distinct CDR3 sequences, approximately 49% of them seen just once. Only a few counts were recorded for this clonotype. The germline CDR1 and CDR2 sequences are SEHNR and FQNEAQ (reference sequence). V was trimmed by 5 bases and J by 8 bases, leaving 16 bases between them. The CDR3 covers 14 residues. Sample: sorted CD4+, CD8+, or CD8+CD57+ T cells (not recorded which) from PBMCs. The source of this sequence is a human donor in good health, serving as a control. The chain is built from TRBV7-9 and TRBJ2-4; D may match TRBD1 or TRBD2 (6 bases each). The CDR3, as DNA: TGTGCCAGCAGCCCGGAGGGGGGTACGGACATTCAGTACTTC. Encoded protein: CASSPEGGTDIQYF.